Following are 12 T cell receptor beta chains from one sample sequenced in a study of blood T cells in healthy people across ages. Primers used in a second PCR of roughly 6 to 12 cycles were a sample-barcoded 5' primer and a J-beta primer mix. MiXCR was run by TCRdb on the 5' RACE reads, yielding one entry per CDR3 protein. The repertoire has 550,000 to 800,000 distinct CDR3 sequences, around 21% of them found once; the top ten carry 3% to 4%. The sample consisted of blood. The receptors come from a man aged 70 or older in good health.

This clonotype has just a few counts. A much more abundant neighbour one base away suggests this may be a read error. The rearrangement uses TRBV4-1 and TRBJ1-4; 7 bases match TRBD1. CDR3 length: 15 amino acids. The V gene's germline CDR1 is MGHRA and CDR2 YSYEKL. In DNA form, the CDR3 reads TGCACCAGCAGCCCCACCGGGACAGATAATGAAAAACTGTTTTTT. This translates into CTSSPTGTDNEKLFF.

This chain connects TRBV7-9 to TRBJ2-3; D may be TRBD1 or TRBD2 (5 bases each). From germline, CDR1 is SEHNR and CDR2 FQNEAQ (reference sequence). The CDR3 loop spans 15 amino acids. V dropped 6 bases and J dropped 1 base, with 14 bases sitting between them. DNA for the CDR3: TGTGCCAGCAGTATCGGGACGGTGGGCACAGATACGCAGTATTTT. Its protein is CASSIGTVGTDTQYF. The variable domain in full, completed from reference TRBV7-9 and TRBJ2-3, reads DTGVSQNPRHKITKRGQNVTFRCDPISEHNRLYWYRQTLGQGPEFLTYFQNEAQLEKSRLLSDRFSAERPKGSFSTLEIQRTEQGDSAMYLCASSIGTVGTDTQYFGPGTRLTVL.

The chain couples TRBV4-1 to TRBJ1-4; D is unclear. Germline V CDR1 and CDR2: MGHRA, YSYEKL. Between the trimmed V and J ends, which lost 0 bases and 7 bases, there was a span of 15 bases. This CDR3 contains 16 residues. CDR3 nucleotide sequence: TGCGCCAGCAGCCAAGACTACTATGGGCAAGTTGAAAAACTGTTTTTT. Translating it yields CASSQDYYGQVEKLFF.

A few counts support this clonotype. The chain carries TRBV7-9 and TRBJ2-3, with D unresolved. The CDR3 loop spans 16 amino acids. V lost 2 bases, J lost 1 base, and 13 bases lay in between. In germline, CDR1 is SEHNR, CDR2 FQNEAQ (reference sequence). CDR3 coding DNA: TGTGCCAGCAGCTTAACGCCCCTTTCCGGCACAGATACGCAGTATTTT. Translation gives CASSLTPLSGTDTQYF.

This chain connects TRBV5-1 to TRBJ2-1; possibly TRBD2 for D (5 bases). This CDR3 is 15 amino acids long. Germline V gives CDR1 SGHRS, CDR2 YFSETQ. Between the trimmed V and J ends, which lost 2 bases and 5 bases, there was a span of 14 bases. The CDR3 region has the DNA TGCGCCAGCAGCTTAGGAGCGGTTGCGGACAATGAGCAGTTCTTC. Its protein is CASSLGAVADNEQFF. The complete variable domain, with remaining parts taken from reference TRBV5-1 and TRBJ2-1, reads KAGVTQTPRYLIKTRGQQVTLSCSPISGHRSVSWYQQTPGQGLQFLFEYFSETQRNKGNFPGRFSGRQFSNSRSEMNVSTLELGDSALYLCASSLGAVADNEQFFGPGTRLTVL.

The chain links TRBV5-1 to TRBJ1-6; no firm D call. The V gene lost 4 bases and the J gene lost 4 bases, with 12 bases spanning the gap. CDR3 length: 15 amino acids. CDR1 and CDR2 from the germline V gene are SGHRS and YFSETQ. CDR3 bases: TGCGCCAGCAGCCGAGAAGGGCTTTATAATTCACCCCTCCACTTT. Translation gives CASSREGLYNSPLHF.

The rearrangement uses TRBV25-1 and TRBJ2-6; the D gene is possibly TRBD2 (6 bases). Between the trimmed V and J ends, which lost 4 bases and 2 bases, there was a span of 6 bases. The CDR3 runs to 14 residues. Germline values: CDR1 MGHDK, CDR2 SYGVNS. The CDR3 DNA is TGTGCCAGCAGTGTAGCGGCTGGGGCCAACGTCCTGACTTTC. This sequence encodes CASSVAAGANVLTF.

The CDR3 reads CASSLQGQGEKLFF. Written as DNA, the CDR3 is TGTGCCAGCAGCCTCCAGGGGCAGGGTGAAAAACTGTTTTTT. The V call is TRBV3-1, the J call TRBJ1-4, with a weak D call TRBD1 (6 bases). Trimming took 4 bases from V and 7 from J, leaving 13 bases between them. This CDR3 is built from 14 residues. Germline assignment: CDR1 LGHDT and CDR2 YNNKEL (reference sequence).

In this sample, this clonotype turned up many times. The J gene is TRBJ2-5, the V gene TRBV5-1; 9 nucleotides match TRBD2. J lost 2 bases, V lost 0 bases, and 8 bases had no gene match. From germline, CDR1 is SGHRS and CDR2 YFSETQ. The length of the CDR3 is 17 residues. CDR3 DNA sequence: TGCGCCAGCAGCTTGGGTGGTGCTAGCGGGATTCAAGAGACCCAGTACTTC. Residues: CASSLGGASGIQETQYF. Together with reference TRBV5-1 and TRBJ2-5, the CDR3 gives the full variable domain: KAGVTQTPRYLIKTRGQQVTLSCSPISGHRSVSWYQQTPGQGLQFLFEYFSETQRNKGNFPGRFSGRQFSNSRSEMNVSTLELGDSALYLCASSLGGASGIQETQYFGPGTRLLVL.

This chain connects TRBV9 to TRBJ2-7; 8 bases fit TRBD2. The CDR3 runs 14 residues. Germline V gives CDR1 SGDLS, CDR2 YYNGEE. The V gene end was trimmed by 0 bases and the J gene end by 6 bases; junction bases not matched to a gene: 5. The CDR3 is CASSVDPSGREQYF. The CDR3 nucleotides are TGTGCCAGCAGCGTAGACCCTAGCGGGCGCGAGCAGTACTTC.

This clonotype was found a few times. The chain's CDR3 is CASSPQTLTSGRVSSYNEQFF. The CDR3 DNA sequence: TGTGCCAGCAGCCCCCAGACCCTTACTAGCGGGAGGGTCAGCTCCTACAATGAGCAGTTCTTC. The chain is built from TRBV7-3 and TRBJ2-1; TRBD2 aligns across 13 bases. Trimming removed 5 bases from V and 0 bases from J; junction bases left unmatched: 16. The CDR3 contains 21 residues. Germline V lookup: CDR1 SGHTA, CDR2 FQGTGA.

This clonotype was recorded a few times. The chain links TRBV20-1 to TRBJ1-1; unclear D gene. The germline V gene has CDR1 DFQATT and CDR2 SNEGSKA (reference sequence). The CDR3 runs 14 residues. V dropped 1 base and J dropped 0 bases, with 9 bases sitting between them. The CDR3 spells CSARVGPMNTEAFF. CDR3 nucleotides: TGCAGTGCTAGAGTCGGTCCGATGAACACTGAAGCTTTCTTT.